These T cell receptor beta chains were read from a single sample in a study of control samples from healthy donors and cancer patients. TCRdb keeps only in-frame clones here, not all; method: immunoSEQ multiplex PCR. The profile covers around 82,000 clones, with around nine tenths appearing a single time and 7.2% taken by the ten largest. The specimen was blood. These receptors were collected from a man in his fifties in good health. The CDR3 runs from the conserved cysteine through the conserved F or W. Each record gives: V gene, D gene, clone size, J gene, CDR3 protein, CDR3 DNA. The D gene is left open where the match is weak. Some rows have no size entry. The others give once, few or many, or a class for an expanded clone.

>TRBV6-4|TRBD2|-|TRBJ2-1
CASSSGGANEQFF
TGTGCCAGCAGTAGCGGGGGGGCCAATGAGCAGTTCTTC
>TRBV25-1|-|-|TRBJ1-2
CASSRTDLIANYGYTF
TGTGCCAGCAGTCGTACGGATTTAATTGCTAACTATGGCTACACCTTC
>TRBV13|TRBD2|few|TRBJ2-3
CASSLGTSGGDTQYF
TGTGCCAGCAGCTTGGGGACTAGCGGGGGTGATACGCAGTATTTT
>TRBV29-1|-|-|TRBJ1-1
CSVAPGRLGSTEAFF
TGCAGCGTTGCCCCCGGTCGTCTAGGTTCTACTGAAGCTTTCTTT
>TRBV30|-|few|TRBJ2-7
CAWSPDRTYEQYF
TGTGCCTGGAGTCCCGACAGGACTTACGAGCAGTACTTC
>TRBV6-5|-|once|TRBJ1-6
CASTWDTNSPLHF
TGTGCCAGCACCTGGGACACTAATTCACCCCTCCACTTT
>TRBV24-1|TRBD2|-|TRBJ2-5
CATSPGTSGGQETQYF
TGTGCCACCAGCCCCGGGACTAGCGGGGGGCAAGAGACCCAGTACTTC
>TRBV7-9|TRBD1|-|TRBJ1-1
CASSPGQGADTEAFF
TGTGCCAGCAGCCCCGGACAGGGGGCGGACACTGAAGCTTTCTTT
>TRBV7-2|-|-|TRBJ1-1
CASSSPGTYGGRNTEAFF
TGTGCCAGCAGCTCCCCCGGGACCTATGGGGGGAGGAACACTGAAGCTTTCTTT
>TRBV7-6|-|-|TRBJ2-3
CASSLFAGWDTDTQYF
TGTGCCAGCAGCCTTTTTGCGGGGTGGGACACAGATACGCAGTATTTT
>TRBV7-9|-|-|TRBJ2-7
CASSLGPLGEQYF
TGTGCCAGCAGCTTAGGTCCTTTAGGCGAGCAGTACTTC
>TRBV4-2|-|-|TRBJ1-1
CASSQDRDTEAFF
TGTGCCAGCAGCCAAGACAGGGACACTGAAGCTTTCTTT
>TRBV29-1|-|-|TRBJ1-1
CSGGHRRTEAFF
TGCAGCGGCGGACATCGCCGGACTGAAGCTTTCTTT
>TRBV9|-|-|TRBJ2-3
CASSVVTRGGADTQYF
TGTGCCAGCAGCGTAGTGACCAGGGGGGGAGCAGATACGCAGTATTTT
>TRBV24-1|-|-|TRBJ2-7
CATSDLPGRRTYEQYF
TGTGCCACCAGTGATTTGCCGGGCAGGCGAACCTACGAGCAGTACTTC
>TRBV27|TRBD1|-|TRBJ1-4
CASSTRQGKLTNEKLFF
TGTGCCAGCAGTACCCGACAGGGGAAACTTACTAATGAAAAACTGTTTTTT
>TRBV29-1|TRBD2|-|TRBJ2-2
CSVEEAGDNTGELFF
TGCAGCGTTGAAGAGGCGGGGGATAACACCGGGGAGCTGTTTTTT
>TRBV10-2|-|-|TRBJ1-1
CASSWGGNTEAFF
TGCGCCAGCAGTTGGGGCGGAAACACTGAAGCTTTCTTT
>TRBV7-3|-|-|TRBJ2-5
CASSLTGNQETQYF
TGTGCCAGCAGCTTAACGGGGAACCAAGAGACCCAGTACTTC
>TRBV30|-|-|TRBJ2-1
CAWGQGLYNEQFF
TGTGCCTGGGGGCAGGGATTATACAATGAGCAGTTCTTC
>TRBV9|TRBD1|-|TRBJ1-4
CASKRRTGANEKLFF
TGTGCCAGCAAGAGACGGACAGGGGCTAATGAAAAACTGTTTTTT
>TRBV6-5|-|-|TRBJ1-6
CASTDGGVGSPLHF
TGTGCCAGCACCGACGGGGGAGTAGGTTCACCCCTCCACTTT
>TRBV5-6|-|-|TRBJ2-7
CASSFDEFSEQYF
TGTGCCAGCAGTTTCGACGAGTTCAGCGAGCAGTACTTC
>TRBV28|-|-|TRBJ2-7
CASSLSGEGEQYF
TGTGCCAGCAGTTTATCAGGGGAGGGCGAGCAGTACTTC
>TRBV5-1|TRBD1|once|TRBJ2-3
CASSSDRVSTDTQYF
TGCGCCAGCAGCTCGGACAGGGTTAGCACAGATACGCAGTATTTT
>TRBV19|-|few|TRBJ2-5
CASTVRQGETQYF
TGTGCCAGTACAGTTCGCCAGGGGGAGACCCAGTACTTC
>TRBV7-8|-|-|TRBJ1-1
CASTPPGLTPGAFF
TGTGCCAGCACCCCACCGGGACTCACGCCGGGGGCTTTCTTT
>TRBV7-8|TRBD1|-|TRBJ1-4
CASSTNRGLQEELFF
TGTGCCAGCAGCACAAACAGGGGGCTACAGGAGGAACTGTTTTTT
>TRBV2|TRBD1|-|TRBJ1-1
CASSFHTGVAFF
TGTGCCAGCAGTTTTCATACAGGGGTCGCTTTCTTT
>TRBV5-1|-|-|TRBJ2-1
CASSVGGGSSYNEQFF
TGCGCCAGCAGCGTAGGAGGGGGTAGTTCCTACAATGAGCAGTTCTTC
>TRBV5-1|-|-|TRBJ2-5
CASSLASQQETQYF
TGCGCCAGCAGCTTGGCGTCGCAGCAAGAGACCCAGTACTTC
>TRBV6-2/TRBV6-3|-|-|TRBJ2-5
CASSSPGLARSQETQYF
TGTGCCAGCAGTTCCCCGGGGCTGGCGAGATCGCAAGAGACCCAGTACTTC
>TRBV24-1|-|few|TRBJ2-2
CATTRVPEIANTGELFF
TGTGCCACCACCAGGGTCCCTGAGATCGCGAACACCGGGGAGCTGTTTTTT
>TRBV14|-|-|TRBJ1-3
CASSQVAGASGNTIYF
TGTGCCAGCAGCCAAGTCGCGGGCGCGTCTGGAAACACCATATATTTT
>TRBV24-1|TRBD1|-|TRBJ1-5
CATSDLETGIKFRNQPQHF
TGTGCCACCAGTGATTTGGAGACAGGGATAAAGTTTCGGAATCAGCCCCAGCATTTT
>TRBV11-2|TRBD2|-|TRBJ2-7
CASSLELAGHGEQYF
TGTGCCAGCAGCTTAGAACTAGCGGGGCACGGGGAGCAGTACTTC
>TRBV6-6|-|-|TRBJ1-2
CASSPRGALEGYTF
TGTGCCAGCAGTCCCCGTGGGGCCCTAGAGGGCTACACCTTC
>TRBV29-1|-|-|TRBJ2-6
CSVVGEWGANVLTF
TGCAGCGTTGTTGGGGAGTGGGGGGCCAACGTCCTGACTTTC
>TRBV12-5|-|once|TRBJ1-5
CASGSLSGANQPQHF
TGTGCTAGTGGTTCCCTTAGTGGGGCCAATCAGCCCCAGCATTTT
>TRBV4-2|-|-|TRBJ2-7
CASSQETTYEQYF
TGTGCCAGCAGCCAAGAGACTACCTACGAGCAGTACTTC
>TRBV9|-|-|TRBJ2-2
CASSVGQGPNTGELFF
TGTGCCAGCAGCGTAGGGCAGGGGCCTAACACCGGGGAGCTGTTTTTT
>TRBV4-2|-|-|TRBJ1-2
CASSQDRAGPNYGYTF
TGTGCCAGCAGCCAAGATAGGGCAGGGCCTAACTATGGCTACACCTTC
>TRBV6-5|TRBD2|-|TRBJ2-3
CASSYATSGGDTQYF
TGTGCCAGCAGTTACGCGACTAGCGGGGGGGATACGCAGTATTTT
>TRBV6-6|-|once|TRBJ1-2
CASSKYNLGYGYTF
TGTGCCAGCAGTAAATACAACTTGGGCTATGGCTACACCTTC
>TRBV7-9|-|-|TRBJ1-3
CASSPVGGGSGNTIYF
TGTGCCAGCAGCCCCGTCGGCGGGGGCTCTGGAAACACCATATATTTT
>TRBV5-5|TRBD1|-|TRBJ2-6
CASSLSTGNVLTF
TGTGCCAGCAGCCTCTCGACAGGGAACGTCCTGACTTTC
>TRBV5-4|-|-|TRBJ2-1
CASSLGVVHSSDEQFF
TGTGCCAGCAGCTTGGGGGTTGTTCATAGCTCCGATGAGCAGTTCTTC
>TRBV1|-|once|TRBJ2-7
CTSSQDAPGGEQYF
TGCACCAGCAGCCAAGACGCTCCGGGAGGGGAGCAGTACTTC
>TRBV6-5|-|-|TRBJ1-2
CASSQGPDYGYTF
TGTGCCAGCAGTCAGGGTCCGGACTATGGCTACACCTTC
>TRBV7-3|-|-|TRBJ1-1
CASSLWSNTEAFF
TGTGCCAGCAGCTTATGGTCGAACACTGAAGCTTTCTTT
>TRBV28|-|-|TRBJ1-1
CASIGQLNTEAFF
TGTGCCAGCATCGGACAGCTGAACACTGAAGCTTTCTTT
>TRBV29-1|-|-|TRBJ2-2
CSVASGVGTGELFF
TGCAGCGTCGCCTCGGGGGTGGGCACCGGGGAGCTGTTTTTT
>TRBV6-2/TRBV6-3|TRBD2|once|TRBJ2-7
CASSRGLAGESYEQYF
TGTGCCAGCAGCCGCGGACTAGCGGGGGAATCCTACGAGCAGTACTTC
>TRBV19|-|-|TRBJ1-1
CASRDGSLLNTEAFF
TGTGCCAGTAGGGACGGTTCCCTCTTAAACACTGAAGCTTTCTTT